Each of the 23 T cell receptor beta chains below was sequenced from the same sample in a study of blood T cell repertoires in COVID-19. Assay used: immunoSEQ multiplex PCR; TCRdb lists only in-frame clones, some missing. Of fewer than 150,000 clones listed, roughly nine tenths are singletons. Sequenced input: peripheral blood. These receptors were collected from a man in his sixties or seventies who had recovered from COVID-19.

The genes are TRBV24-1 and TRBJ2-3, with unresolved D. The V gene's germline CDR1 is KGHDR and CDR2 SFDVKD. The V and J ends lost 3 bases and 4 bases respectively, with 4 bases between them. The CDR3 spans 12 residues. The CDR3 reads CATSDRADTQYF. CDR3 DNA: TGTGCCACCAGTGATCGGGCAGATACGCAGTATTTT.

This chain joins TRBV11-3 and TRBJ2-7; 7 nucleotides align to TRBD2. The CDR3 runs to 13 residues. Germline V gene lookup returns CDR1 SGHNT and CDR2 YENEEA. V lost 5 bases, J lost 5 bases, and 6 bases stayed unmatched. The DNA of the CDR3 is TGTGCCAGCAGCCCAAGCGGGGTCCACGAGCAGTACTTC. This gives the protein CASSPSGVHEQYF. Full variable domain (missing parts from reference TRBV11-3 and TRBJ2-7): EAGVVQSPRYKIIEKKQPVAFWCNPISGHNTLYWYLQNLGQGPELLIRYENEEAVDDSQLPKDRFSAERLKGVDSTLKIQPAELGDSAVYLCASSPSGVHEQYFGPGTRLTVT.

The J gene is TRBJ2-3, the V gene TRBV7-3; TRBD1 is a possible D gene (5 bases). V was trimmed by 5 bases and J by 2 bases, leaving 8 bases between them. The CDR3 runs to 13 residues. CDR1 and CDR2 (germline): SGHTA, FQGTGA. DNA for the CDR3: TGTGCCAGCAGCGTAGGGGTCACAGATACGCAGTATTTT. Translation gives CASSVGVTDTQYF.

This sequence joins TRBV5-1 and TRBJ2-3; 12 nucleotides align to TRBD2. CDR3 length: 14 amino acids. Germline CDR1 is SGHRS and CDR2 is YFSETQ. The V and J ends lost 0 bases and 10 bases, in that order; junction bases with no gene match: 3. The CDR3 DNA is TGCGCCAGCAGCTTGGGGACTAGCGGGATGGCGCAGTATTTT. It codes for CASSLGTSGMAQYF.

The chain carries TRBV28 and TRBJ2-7; TRBD2 matches at 8 bases. The CDR3 extends over 15 amino acids. The J segment lost 1 base and the V segment lost 5 bases, leaving 7 bases of the junction unmatched. CDR1 and CDR2 from the germline V gene are MDHEN and SYDVKM. Here the CDR3 DNA reads TGTGCCAGCAGTCTCCCTAGCGGGCGTTCCTACGAGCAGTACTTC. Amino acid sequence: CASSLPSGRSYEQYF.

The chain recombines TRBV5-4 with TRBJ2-5; 9 bases line up with TRBD2. CDR3 length equals 16 residues. Trimming removed 3 bases from V and 4 bases from J; junction bases left unmatched: 10. Germline V gives CDR1 SGHNT, CDR2 YYREEE (reference sequence). The CDR3 bases are TGTGCCAGCAGCTCCCAGTCTAGCGGGGTCCGAGAGACCCAGTACTTC. Protein: CASSSQSSGVRETQYF.

The rearrangement joins TRBV6-5 to TRBJ2-5, with 7 nucleotides matching TRBD2. The germline CDR1 and CDR2 sequences are MNHEY and SVGAGI. The CDR3 extends over 13 amino acids. Losses at the gene ends were 7 bases for V and 5 bases for J; bases not matched to a gene: 7. CDR3 sequence reads: CASILLGGETQYF. CDR3 nucleotides: TGTGCCAGCATCCTCCTGGGGGGGGAGACCCAGTACTTC.

The chain couples TRBV7-3 to TRBJ2-7; possible D gene TRBD1, 6 bases. CDR1 SGHTA and CDR2 FQGTGA come from the germline V gene. The length of the CDR3 is 16 residues. Trimming took off 4 bases at V and 5 bases at J, with 21 bases between the two ends. The CDR3 sequence is CASSSLRGRGRDEQYF. The CDR3 DNA reads TGTGCCAGCAGCTCACTACGGGGCAGGGGCAGGGACGAGCAGTACTTC.

The genes are TRBV19 and TRBJ2-7; 7 bases fit TRBD2. Germline V gene data show CDR1 as LNHDA and CDR2 as SQIVND (reference sequence). The CDR3 is 14 residues long. Trimming removed 4 bases from V and 1 base from J; junction bases left unmatched: 4. The CDR3 loop is CASSRLAVSYEQYF. Here the CDR3 DNA reads TGTGCCAGTAGTAGGCTAGCGGTTTCCTACGAGCAGTACTTC.

This clone has just one count. The genes are TRBV3-1 (or the pseudogene TRBV3-2) and TRBJ1-2, with 8 bases fitting TRBD1. Germline CDR1 and CDR2: LGHDT and YNNKEL (reference sequence). Losses at the gene ends were 2 bases for V and 7 bases for J; bases not matched to a gene: 9. This CDR3 is 15 amino acids long. Here the CDR3 reads CASSQPGRGLGGYTF. In DNA, the CDR3 is TGTGCCAGCAGCCAACCAGGCAGGGGGCTTGGTGGCTACACCTTC.

This clone is a singleton in its sample. This chain joins TRBV7-6 and TRBJ2-1; no firm D call. The CDR3 is 16 residues long. The germline V and J ends were trimmed by 0 bases and 0 bases, with 9 bases remaining between them. Germline CDR1 reads SGHVS; CDR2 reads FNYEAQ. CDR3 sequence: CASSLAPSSSYNEQFF. CDR3 DNA sequence: TGTGCCAGCAGCTTAGCCCCATCGAGCTCCTACAATGAGCAGTTCTTC.

The chain uses TRBV15 and TRBJ1-2, with D possibly matching TRBD1 (6 bases). Germline V CDR1 and CDR2: LNHNV, YYDKDF (reference sequence). This CDR3 spans 14 amino acids. Trimming removed 0 bases from V and 8 bases from J, with 13 bases in between. The CDR3 is CATSREAGVGGYTF. The CDR3 DNA is TGTGCCACCAGCAGAGAGGCAGGGGTGGGCGGCTACACCTTC.

The chain couples TRBV19 to TRBJ2-1; 9 nucleotides agree with TRBD1. The germline V gene has CDR1 LNHDA and CDR2 SQIVND (reference sequence). Losses at the gene ends were 2 bases for V and 4 bases for J; bases not matched to a gene: 15. The CDR3 sequence is 19 residues long. CDR3 sequence (DNA): TGTGCCAGTAGTATATTGGGACAGGGTCTCCTTTCCCCTTACAATGAGCAGTTCTTC. Translating it yields CASSILGQGLLSPYNEQFF.

This chain links TRBV27 with TRBJ1-2, with a tentative D call TRBD1 (5 bases). The CDR3 sequence is 13 residues long. The germline V gene has CDR1 MNHEY and CDR2 SMNVEV (reference sequence). The V gene lost 3 bases and the J gene lost 7 bases, with 12 bases spanning the gap. In DNA form, the CDR3 reads TGTGCCAGCAGTTTTAAAGGGGCCGGTGGCTACACCTTC. It is translated as CASSFKGAGGYTF.

This clone was counted once. The genes are TRBV6-5 and TRBJ1-1; the match to TRBD1 covers 9 bases. CDR1 is MNHEY and CDR2 is SVGAGI in the germline V gene. The CDR3 runs to 13 residues. V lost 6 bases, J lost 5 bases, and 4 bases stayed unmatched. The CDR3, as DNA: TGTGCCAGCAGCCTTGACAGGGGGACTGAAGCTTTCTTT. Residues: CASSLDRGTEAFF.

J is TRBJ1-4 and V is TRBV19; TRBD1 matches 7 bases. The germline CDR1 and CDR2 sequences are LNHDA and SQIVND (reference sequence). The CDR3 is 14 residues long. With V trimmed by 7 bases and J by 8 bases, 10 bases remained unmatched. The CDR3 reads CASTLTGEDEKLFF. DNA for the CDR3: TGTGCCAGTACCCTTACAGGGGAGGACGAAAAACTGTTTTTT.

The chain employs TRBV3-1 (or the pseudogene TRBV3-2) and TRBJ2-1; 7 positions agree with TRBD2. This CDR3 contains 17 residues. Losses at the gene ends were 2 bases for V and 1 base for J; bases not matched to a gene: 8. The germline CDR1 and CDR2 sequences are LGHDT and YNNKEL (reference sequence). In nucleotides, the CDR3 is TGTGCCAGCAGCCAAACGTATCTAGCGGATTCCTACAATGAGCAGTTCTTC. This codes for CASSQTYLADSYNEQFF.

This chain connects TRBV18 to TRBJ1-1; the D gene is possibly TRBD1 (6 bases). The germline V gene encodes CDR1 KGHSH and CDR2 LQKENI. This CDR3 has 13 residues. The ends were cut back, 3 bases at V and 4 bases at J, with 9 bases in the middle. The CDR3 nucleotides are TGTGCCAGCTCACCTGGACAGAGCACTGAAGCTTTCTTT. It specifies CASSPGQSTEAFF.

V gene TRBV30 combines with J gene TRBJ2-1; 8 nucleotides match TRBD2. Germline assignment: CDR1 GTSNPN and CDR2 SVGIG (reference sequence). The CDR3 consists of 15 residues. The J segment lost 9 bases and the V segment lost 0 bases, leaving 10 bases of the junction unmatched. Here the CDR3 reads CAWSVIRGGLGEQFF. The DNA of the CDR3 is TGTGCCTGGAGTGTAATACGCGGGGGGTTGGGTGAGCAGTTCTTC.

This clone was picked up a small number of times. The chain is built from TRBV9 and TRBJ1-6; the D is unclear. Germline values: CDR1 SGDLS, CDR2 YYNGEE. The V end lost 0 bases, the J end lost 8 bases, and 6 bases lay between the germline ends. CDR3 size: 13 residues. The CDR3 protein is CASSVAPDSPLHF. CDR3 sequence (DNA): TGTGCCAGCAGCGTAGCCCCGGATTCACCCCTCCACTTT.

The chain couples TRBV7-8 to TRBJ2-1; 11 bases are a match to TRBD2. This CDR3 region has 14 residues. Germline V gives CDR1 SGHVS, CDR2 FQNEAQ. Trimming at V came to 5 bases and at J to 16 bases, leaving 13 bases not matched to a gene. The DNA of the CDR3 is TGTGCCAGCAGCCCGACTGAGACTAGCGGGATTGTTTTCTTC. This sequence encodes CASSPTETSGIVFF.

This chain links TRBV5-1 with TRBJ1-2; 8 positions agree with TRBD1. Germline CDR1 reads SGHRS; CDR2 reads YFSETQ. With 2 bases clipped from V and 4 bases from J, the junction kept 10 bases outside the gene matches. This CDR3 contains 16 residues. CDR3 region: CASSLTQGDFGYGYTF. Written as DNA, the CDR3 is TGCGCCAGCAGCTTAACACAGGGGGACTTCGGCTATGGCTACACCTTC.

The chain has TRBV5-1 and TRBJ1-3; possible D gene TRBD1, 6 bases. The ends were cut back, 5 bases at V and 4 bases at J, with 10 bases in the middle. Germline V lookup: CDR1 SGHRS, CDR2 YFSETQ. This CDR3 region has 13 residues. This chain's CDR3 is CASRTGEGNTIYF. Here the CDR3 DNA reads TGCGCCAGCAGGACAGGAGAGGGAAACACCATATATTTT.